This TCR beta chain was sequenced for a study of post-analysis software for immune sequencing data. About the study: The disease courses spanned relapsing-remitting, secondary progressive and progressive-relapsing forms of multiple sclerosis.

Overall study results and limits: When the samples were clustered directly with F measure, those that had been prepared in the same batch showed strong co-clustering. Significantly lower normalized Chao1 diversity was found in patients with multiple sclerosis relative to controls.

Prepared libraries of TCR beta cDNA carried unique molecular identifiers. Each CDR3 protein gets one entry after TCRdb re-called the PCR reads with MiXCR. The table shows around 160,000 distinct CDR3 sequences, with around 36% occurring only once. This clonotype was seen only a few times. Its antigen is still unknown. The sequence came from a girl aged 10 to 17 with multiple sclerosis. This specimen was blood, taken after autologous hematopoietic stem cell transplantation.

The CDR3 is CSVGTADTQYF. The DNA for the CDR3 is TGCAGCGTTGGGACTGCGGATACGCAGTATTTT. The V call is TRBV29-1, the J call TRBJ2-3; tentatively, D is TRBD2 (5 bases). This CDR3 is 11 amino acids long. With 4 bases removed from V and 6 bases from J, the gap between germline ends came to 8 bases. The V gene's germline CDR1 is SQVTM and CDR2 ANQGSEA.